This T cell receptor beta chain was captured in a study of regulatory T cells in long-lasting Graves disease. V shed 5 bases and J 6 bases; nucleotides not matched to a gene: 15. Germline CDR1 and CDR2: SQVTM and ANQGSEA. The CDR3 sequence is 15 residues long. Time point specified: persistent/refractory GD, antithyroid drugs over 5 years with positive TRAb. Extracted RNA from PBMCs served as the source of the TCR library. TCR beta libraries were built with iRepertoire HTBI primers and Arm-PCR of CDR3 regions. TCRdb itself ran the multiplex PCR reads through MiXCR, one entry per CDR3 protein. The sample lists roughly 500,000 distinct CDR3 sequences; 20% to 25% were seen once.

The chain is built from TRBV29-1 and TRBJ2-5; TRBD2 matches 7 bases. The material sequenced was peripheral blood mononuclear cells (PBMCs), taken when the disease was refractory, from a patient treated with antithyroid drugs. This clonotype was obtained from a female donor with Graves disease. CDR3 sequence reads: CSVPGREALPKTQYF. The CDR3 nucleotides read TGCAGCGTTCCTGGTCGGGAGGCCCTCCCCAAGACCCAGTACTTC.